Shown below are 11 T cell receptor beta chains from a single sample sequenced in a study of control samples from healthy donors and cancer patients (dated by TCRdb to between 2020 and 2021). Library preparation used the immunoSEQ multiplex PCR assay. The table was pulled from immuneACCESS by TCRdb, which kept in-frame rearrangements only. Such tables lose some clones; where checked, under half of the loss comes from unresolved V genes, and the rest has no known cause. The sample includes roughly 86,000 clones, with roughly 91% observed a single time. Of the sample, about a sixth falls within the top ten clones. Sequenced input: blood. The receptor source for this set is a man aged 25-45 years in good health.

The rearrangement links TRBV10-3 to TRBJ1-5; D ambiguous. CDR1 is ENHRY and CDR2 is SYGVKD in the germline V gene. This CDR3 spans 13 amino acids. With 10 bases removed from V and 1 base from J, the gap between germline ends came to 11 bases. CDR3 residues: CATVDGSNQPQHF. The CDR3 DNA follows: TGTGCCACCGTGGACGGAAGCAATCAGCCCCAGCATTTT.

The chain is built from TRBV5-4 and TRBJ2-7, with 10 bases lining up with TRBD2. The J call is uncertain, as TRBJ2-5 better fits the DNA end. Looked up from germline, CDR1 is SGHNT and CDR2 is YYREEE (reference sequence). This CDR3 region has 16 residues. This chain's CDR3 is CASSLLAGANQETQYF. The CDR3 DNA reads as TGTGCCAGCAGCTTGCTAGCGGGGGCCAACCAAGAGACCCAGTACTTC.

The chain recombines TRBV5-1 with TRBJ2-2, with D possibly being TRBD2 (5 bases). CDR3 size: 15 residues. The V end was cut by 0 bases, the J end by 4 bases, with 10 bases between. CDR1 is SGHRS, CDR2 YFSETQ, per germline. In DNA form, the CDR3 reads TGCGCCAGCAGCTTGGGGTTTCGGGGCACCGGGGAGCTGTTTTTT. Its translation is CASSLGFRGTGELFF. The full variable domain, with the rest looked up from reference TRBV5-1 and TRBJ2-2, is KAGVTQTPRYLIKTRGQQVTLSCSPISGHRSVSWYQQTPGQGLQFLFEYFSETQRNKGNFPGRFSGRQFSNSRSEMNVSTLELGDSALYLCASSLGFRGTGELFFGEGSRLTVL.

This sequence joins TRBV7-9 and TRBJ2-7; TRBD1 agrees at 9 bases. Germline V gene data show CDR1 as SEHNR and CDR2 as FQNEAQ (reference sequence). With 4 bases clipped from V and 6 bases from J, the junction kept 7 bases outside the gene matches. The CDR3 sequence is 14 residues long. The CDR3 nucleotides are TGTGCCAGCAGCTCCGGACAGGGGATGAGCGAGCAGTACTTC. Translating gives CASSSGQGMSEQYF.

The chain is built from TRBV12-3 or TRBV12-4 and TRBJ1-1, with D hard to call. The CDR3 has 12 residues. The V end was cut by 1 base, the J end by 6 bases, with 6 bases between. DNA of the CDR3: TGTGCCAGCAGTTTAGGGAGGGCTGAAGCTTTCTTT. Translated: CASSLGRAEAFF.

The CDR3 DNA sequence: TGTGCCAGCAGCGCGCTGGCTGGGCAGAAAGAGACCCAGTACTTC. This sequence encodes CASSALAGQKETQYF. The genes are TRBV7-3 and TRBJ2-5; D call uncertain. CDR3 length equals 15 residues. Trimming took 5 bases from V and 3 from J, leaving 16 bases between them. From germline, CDR1 is SGHTA and CDR2 FQGTGA. Based on the CDR3 plus reference TRBV7-3 and TRBJ2-5, the full variable domain is GAGVSQTPSNKVTEKGKYVELRCDPISGHTALYWYRQSLGQGPEFLIYFQGTGAADDSGLPNDRFFAVRPEGSVSTLKIQRTERGDSAVYLCASSALAGQKETQYFGPGTRLLVL.

This clone was recorded once. Distinct nucleotide sequences in the sample also encode this CDR3. The gene calls are TRBV7-9 and TRBJ2-7; 10 positions match TRBD2. Germline V gene lookup returns CDR1 SEHNR and CDR2 FQNEAQ (reference sequence). This CDR3 comprises 16 residues. Trimming took 5 bases from V and 7 from J; bases not matched to a gene: 14. The chain's CDR3 is CASSAISGRRGGEQYF. As DNA, the CDR3 is TGTGCCAGCAGCGCCATTAGCGGGAGGCGGGGGGGGGAGCAGTACTTC.

This clone was detected a few times. The V call is TRBV5-6, the J call TRBJ2-1; 9 bases agree with TRBD2. CDR1 is SGHDT, CDR2 YYEEEE, per germline. The V and J ends lost 0 bases and 6 bases, in that order; junction bases with no gene match: 7. The CDR3 extends over 16 amino acids. CDR3 residues: CASSLGETSGFNEQFF. The DNA of the CDR3 is TGTGCCAGCAGCTTGGGGGAGACTAGCGGTTTCAATGAGCAGTTCTTC.

As concerns this clone: Sequence at one end of the junction differs from germline and may be a read error. The genes are TRBV6-5 and TRBJ2-1, with a weak D call TRBD2 (7 bases). This CDR3 spans 11 amino acids. Germline loops: CDR1 MNHEY, CDR2 SVGAGI. CDR3 in amino acids: CASTGGGVVIF. CDR3 coding DNA: TGTGCCAGCACGGGGGGCGGGGTTGTGATCTTC.

The V gene is TRBV7-2, the J gene TRBJ2-1; 7 bases agree with TRBD2. V gave up 2 bases and J gave up 0 bases; unmatched junction bases: 1. There are 15 residues in the CDR3. Germline V lookup: CDR1 SGHTA, CDR2 FQGNSA. This chain's CDR3 is CASSLSGNSYNEQFF. CDR3 DNA sequence: TGTGCCAGCAGCTTAAGCGGGAACTCCTACAATGAGCAGTTCTTC. Supplemented by reference TRBV7-2 and TRBJ2-1, the full variable domain reads GAGVSQSPSNKVTEKGKDVELRCDPISGHTALYWYRQSLGQGLEFLIYFQGNSAPDKSGLPSDRFSAERTGGSVSTLTIQRTQQEDSAVYLCASSLSGNSYNEQFFGPGTRLTVL.

The chain is built from TRBV19 and TRBJ1-1, with D hard to call. CDR3 length equals 13 residues. V shed 5 bases and J shed 0 bases, with 7 bases lying between them. In germline, CDR1 is LNHDA, CDR2 SQIVND (reference sequence). CDR3 DNA: TGTGCCAGTAGTTATGGCATGAACACTGAAGCTTTCTTT. It is translated as CASSYGMNTEAFF.